A single sample gave rise to the 8 T cell receptor beta chains below, sequenced in a study of T cell repertoires in cytomegalovirus infection. The antigens these receptors bind are not known. From the reads, TCRdb called clonotypes with MiXCR, one entry per CDR3 protein. Here the sample spans 700,000 to 950,000 distinct CDR3 sequences, about 30% being singletons. The sequencing used cultured CD8+ T cells from PBMCs, collected from culture after CMV antigen stimulation. These receptors came from a human donor in good health (CMV status not recorded). Some clones in this sample may be carry-over from other donors' samples.

The gene calls are TRBV19 and TRBJ1-2; TRBD1 matches at 7 bases. Trimming at V came to 4 bases and at J to 7 bases, leaving 9 bases not matched to a gene. Germline V gene data show CDR1 as LNHDA and CDR2 as SQIVND (reference sequence). This CDR3 has 14 amino acids. The CDR3 reads CASSTGQAWGGYTF. CDR3 DNA sequence: TGTGCCAGTAGTACCGGACAGGCCTGGGGTGGCTACACCTTC.

The V call is TRBV14, the J call TRBJ1-1; 8 bases fit TRBD1. CDR1 and CDR2 (germline): SGHDN, FVKESK. This CDR3 has 16 residues. V was clipped by 4 bases and J by 6 bases; unmatched bases: 13. CDR3 DNA: TGTGCCAGCAGCCCACGAGGACAGGGAATTTACGCTGAAGCTTTCTTT. Protein sequence: CASSPRGQGIYAEAFF.

This clonotype occurred a few times. J is TRBJ2-1 and V is TRBV6-1; 7 positions match TRBD1. CDR3 length: 18 amino acids. Trimming removed 7 bases from V and 0 bases from J; junction bases left unmatched: 15. Per the germline V gene, CDR1 is MNHNS and CDR2 is SASEGT. The CDR3 region is CASTLVGQGDYSYNEQFF. CDR3 in DNA: TGTGCCAGCACCCTGGTAGGGCAGGGGGATTACTCCTACAATGAGCAGTTCTTC.

This clonotype was seen many times. The V and J genes are TRBV28 and TRBJ2-2, with no clear D. Per the germline V gene, CDR1 is MDHEN and CDR2 is SYDVKM. Trimming removed 2 bases from V and 0 bases from J, with 4 bases in between. The CDR3 length is 14 residues. The CDR3 protein is CASSLQTNTGELFF. The CDR3 nucleotides are TGTGCCAGCAGTTTACAGACGAACACCGGGGAGCTGTTTTTT.

In regard to this clonotype: At one end, the junction sequence differs from germline, possibly due to a read error. The chain combines TRBV6-8 with TRBJ1-5; D remains unclear. The CDR3 runs to 14 residues. CDR1 MNHGY and CDR2 SAAAGT come from the germline V gene. DNA of the CDR3: TGTGCCAGCAGTTCCGGCGGAGGCAATCAGCCCCAGCCTTTT. Protein product: CASSSGGGNQPQPF.

V is TRBV7-2 and J is TRBJ2-3, with 8 bases that match TRBD2. The junction had 9 bases not matched to a gene; V was cut back by 5 bases and J by 2 bases. The CDR3 length is 16 residues. Germline loops: CDR1 SGHTA, CDR2 FQGNSA. The CDR3 sequence is CASSPAAGGSTDTQYF. As DNA, the CDR3 is TGTGCCAGCAGCCCGGCCGCGGGGGGTTCCACAGATACGCAGTATTTT.

This clonotype was counted ten times or more. At one boundary the junction diverges from the germline segment, which might be a read error. The V call is TRBV7-7, the J call TRBJ2-3; D call uncertain. The length of the CDR3 is 15 residues. CDR1 and CDR2 (germline): SSHAT, FNYEAQ (reference sequence). The CDR3 loop is CASSPLVGSTDTQYF. The CDR3 DNA is TGTGCTAGCAGCCCCCTCGTGGGTAGCACAGATACGCAGTATTTT.

The V call is TRBV20-1, the J call TRBJ2-7, with 7 bases aligning to TRBD1. CDR1 and CDR2 from the germline V gene are DFQATT and SNEGSKA (reference sequence). CDR3 size: 15 residues. J lost 2 bases, V lost 5 bases, and 12 bases had no gene match. CDR3 sequence: CSASKGAPEAYEQYF. CDR3 coding DNA: TGCAGTGCTTCTAAGGGGGCCCCGGAAGCCTACGAGCAGTACTTC.